A selection of T cell receptor beta chains follows, all from one sample in a study of technical replicates of blood from a handful of donors. The assay was immunoSEQ multiplex PCR, and TCRdb's table has in-frame clones only and misses some. The sample lists approximately 49,000 clones, more than 85% seen once, with approximately 3.6% in the top ten. Sequencing used PBMCs. These receptors came from a human donor in good health. Some clones in this sample may be carry-over from other donors' samples. Each CDR3 is given with its conserved first and last residue. A D gene is named only where the DNA matches it firmly. For some rows the clone size is stated as once, few or many, or as a class when expanded; others skip it.

TRBV10-3	TRBD1	TRBJ2-5	once	CAIKKTGEGSGETQYF	TGTGCCATCAAGAAGACAGGGGAAGGTTCAGGCGAGACCCAGTACTTC
TRBV4-3	.	TRBJ1-3	.	CASSQEQGNTIYF	TGCGCCAGCAGCCAAGAACAGGGAAACACCATATATTTT
TRBV11-2	.	TRBJ2-1	.	CASSLVGGLEQFF	TGTGCCAGCAGCTTAGTAGGAGGGCTTGAGCAGTTCTTC
TRBV25-1	TRBD1	TRBJ1-4	.	CASSARQGVQKLFF	TGTGCCAGCAGTGCCAGACAGGGGGTCCAAAAACTGTTTTTT
TRBV30	TRBD2	TRBJ2-1	.	CAWSRTSGPPNEQFF	TGTGCCTGGAGCCGTACTAGCGGCCCTCCCAATGAGCAGTTCTTC
TRBV6-1	.	TRBJ1-1	.	CASTRQFMNTEAFF	TGTGCCAGCACCCGACAGTTCATGAACACTGAAGCTTTCTTT
TRBV20-1	.	TRBJ2-3	.	CSALSTDTQYF	TGCAGTGCTCTTAGCACAGATACGCAGTATTTT
TRBV4-3	TRBD1	TRBJ1-2	once	CASSQVLWDRGYGYTF	TGCGCCAGCAGCCAGGTTCTATGGGACAGAGGCTATGGCTACACCTTC
TRBV27	.	TRBJ2-5	.	CASSWRQAGETQYF	TGTGCCAGCAGTTGGAGACAGGCAGGAGAGACCCAGTACTTC
TRBV7-9	TRBD2	TRBJ2-5	.	CASSPRGGETQYF	TGTGCCAGCAGCCCGCGGGGGGGGGAGACCCAGTACTTC
TRBV30	.	TRBJ1-5	.	CAWSVLTAGQPQHF	TGTGCCTGGAGTGTACTGACAGCGGGTCAGCCCCAGCATTTT
TRBV14	.	TRBJ1-1	once	CASSPRTSGLTEAFF	TGTGCCAGCAGCCCCCGAACATCCGGGTTGACTGAAGCTTTCTTT
TRBV7-5	.	TRBJ2-7	.	CVRLWGLSYEQYF	TGTGTACGACTCTGGGGCCTCTCCTACGAGCAGTACTTC
TRBV4-3	.	TRBJ1-2	once	CASSQDRVFYGYTF	TGCGCCAGCAGCCAAGACAGGGTGTTCTATGGCTACACCTTC
TRBV27	.	TRBJ2-7	.	CASRPLSSYEQYF	TGTGCCAGCAGACCACTGAGCTCCTACGAGCAGTACTTC
TRBV18	.	TRBJ1-2	.	CASSPGGADYGYTF	TGTGCCAGCTCACCAGGGGGGGCCGACTATGGCTACACCTTC
TRBV5-1	.	TRBJ2-7	once	CASSLITGGTYEQYF	TGCGCCAGCAGCTTAATTACTGGGGGGACCTACGAGCAGTACTTC
TRBV6-1	.	TRBJ1-6	.	CASSEAAGYVSSPLHF	TGTGCCAGCAGTGAAGCGGCAGGATATGTTAGTTCACCCCTCCACTTT
TRBV18	.	TRBJ1-2	.	CASSPPARGYDGYTF	TGTGCCAGCTCACCACCGGCCAGGGGCTACGATGGCTACACCTTC
TRBV13	TRBD2	TRBJ2-3	.	CASSFRRGGSDTQYF	TGTGCCAGCAGCTTCCGGCGGGGGGGCTCGGATACGCAGTATTTT
TRBV27	.	TRBJ2-2	.	CASSLLSGELFF	TGTGCCAGCAGTCTCCTTTCCGGGGAGCTGTTTTTT